This T cell receptor (beta chain) emerged from a study of cytomegalovirus exposure and HLA in healthy donors. Study information: For the roughly 390 genotyped donors, 65% to 90% fell within the Caucasian-associated ancestry cluster.

Germline values: CDR1 KGHSH, CDR2 LQKENI. The CDR3 sequence is 16 residues long. V was clipped by 6 bases and J by 4 bases; unmatched bases: 5. The PCR had 60 Vbeta and 13 Jbeta primers. Profiling relied on immunoSEQ multiplex PCR, and the TCRdb table lists in-frame clones only, not all of them. The sample includes 150,000 to 170,000 clones, approximately 74% seen only once; the top ten take about 2.6%. A remark on this clone: The target antigen is unknown.

Study-wide points: The analysis excluded some indistinguishable V segments, including TRBV6-2 and TRBV6-3. Sequencing depth across donors, presence/absence analyses assumed, was roughly uniform.

The chain employs TRBV18 and TRBJ2-1; 14 bases match TRBD2. The receptor was derived from a young man in good health and CMV-seronegative. Sequencing was performed on PBMCs. DNA for the CDR3: TGTGCCAGCTCCCCCGGGACTAGCGGGAGTTACAATGAGCAGTTCTTC. This sequence encodes CASSPGTSGSYNEQFF.